A selection of T cell receptor beta chains follows, all from one sample in a study of OX40 agonist ivuxolimab in advanced cancers. Clones were sequenced by immunoSEQ multiplex PCR, and TCRdb holds only the in-frame ones, with some missing. Of about 66,000 clones listed, about 77% are singletons. The source was CD4+ or CD8+ T cells sorted from blood, collected in a trial of the OX40 agonist ivuxolimab. These receptors came from an adult with an advanced solid tumor such as melanoma, head and neck, liver or kidney cancer. The CDR3 runs from the conserved cysteine through the conserved F or W. D genes are given only for firm matches. Expanded clones are given a class, and other clones once, few, many or no size at all.

clone_size j_call d_call v_call cdr3_nt cdr3_aa
. TRBJ2-7 TRBD1 TRBV6-6 TGTGCCAGCAGTAGGGGACAGGGTCCCTACGAGCAGTACTTC CASSRGQGPYEQYF
. TRBJ2-2 . TRBV7-9 TGTGCCAGCAGCATTGGACAGTCAAACACCGGGGAGCTGTTTTTT CASSIGQSNTGELFF
. TRBJ1-1 . TRBV29-1 TGCAGCGTTGAGAGGGGGAGGGACACTGAAGCTTTCTTT CSVERGRDTEAFF
. TRBJ2-7 TRBD1 TRBV18 TGTGCCAGCTCACCCGGGACAGGCTCCTACGAGCAGTACTTC CASSPGTGSYEQYF
. TRBJ1-1 . TRBV6-5 TGTGCCAGCCCCTACGAGAGGGGCACTGAAGCTTTCTTT CASPYERGTEAFF
. TRBJ2-2 . TRBV15 TGTGCCACCAGCAGCTTAGAGAACACCGGGGAGCTGTTTTTT CATSSLENTGELFF
. TRBJ1-5 . TRBV30 TGTGCCTGGAGTGTTGAGGGGCGAAGCAATCAGCCCCAGCATTTT CAWSVEGRSNQPQHF
. TRBJ1-1 . TRBV25-1 TGTGCCAGCAGTGATTATACAAGGAACACTGAAGCTTTCTTT CASSDYTRNTEAFF
. TRBJ1-2 . TRBV18 TGTGCCAGCTCACCAGCAGGGTCGATTAACTATGGCTACACCTTC CASSPAGSINYGYTF
. TRBJ1-2 . TRBV23-1 TGCGCCAGCAGTCAACCGGAGGCGGACTATGGCTACACCTTC CASSQPEADYGYTF
. TRBJ2-7 . TRBV11-3 TGTGCCAGCAGCTTAAGCGGACGCTTTGGCGAGCAGTACTTC CASSLSGRFGEQYF
. TRBJ1-6 . TRBV7-9 TGTGCCAGCAGTTCTGTGGCAAGGGGTTGGAATTCACCCCTCCACTTT CASSSVARGWNSPLHF
. TRBJ2-1 . TRBV5-6 TGTGCCAGCAGCCCCAGACCAGGAACACACAATGAGCAGTTCTTC CASSPRPGTHNEQFF
. TRBJ1-1 . TRBV11-2 TGTGCCAGCAGCTTTATCCCCAGCGTAACTGAAGCTTTCTTT CASSFIPSVTEAFF
. TRBJ2-1 . TRBV30 TGTGCTAGGAGTAGCGGACCTTACAATGAGCAGTTCTTC CARSSGPYNEQFF
. TRBJ2-7 TRBD2 TRBV7-9 TGTGCCTGGCGTAGGGCTAGCGGGAACTCCTACGAGCAGTACTTC CAWRRASGNSYEQYF
. TRBJ2-1 . TRBV10-3 TGTGCCATCACCCGGGAGCTCGTAGGTTGGAATGAGCAGTTCTTC CAITRELVGWNEQFF
. TRBJ2-5 . TRBV5-1 TGCGCCAGCAGCTTGGTCCAAGAGACCCAGTACTTC CASSLVQETQYF
. TRBJ1-2 . TRBV11-2 TGTGCCAGCAGCTTAGTTTATTCTGGGGGAACTTACTTCTATGGCTACACCTTC CASSLVYSGGTYFYGYTF
few TRBJ2-3 . TRBV7-9 TGTGCCAGCAGCCCAAGGGGTCCAGATACGCAGTATTTT CASSPRGPDTQYF
. TRBJ2-7 TRBD1 TRBV6-5 TGTGCCACCGGGACAGAGACCTACGAGCAGTACTTC CATGTETYEQYF
few TRBJ2-7 . TRBV7-8 TGTGCCAGCAGCCGGCTGGCCCAGTCAAGCGAGCAGTACTTC CASSRLAQSSEQYF
. TRBJ2-1 . TRBV6-1 TGTGCCAGCAGTGATCGGACCCAACCCCCCTACAATGAGCAGTTCTTC CASSDRTQPPYNEQFF
. TRBJ2-1 . TRBV2 TGTGCCAGGGCTCGGGGGGCCTTGAACAATGAGCAGTTCTTC CARARGALNNEQFF
. TRBJ1-1 . TRBV19 TGTGCCAGTAGTAGGATGACAGAAACTGAAGCTTTCTTT CASSRMTETEAFF
. TRBJ2-5 . TRBV5-6 TGTGCCAGCAGCTTGGGTGGGGTAGAGACCCAGTACTTC CASSLGGVETQYF
. TRBJ1-4 TRBD1 TRBV5-4 TGTGCCAGCAGCTTGCGGACAGGGTCTAATGAAAAACTGTTTTTT CASSLRTGSNEKLFF
once TRBJ2-5 . TRBV5-1 TGCGCCAGCAGCTTGTCATCAGAGACCCAGTACTTC CASSLSSETQYF
. TRBJ2-3 TRBD2 TRBV23-1 TGCGCCAGCAGTCAATCGGGATTTAGCGGGAGAGAAACAGATACGCAGTATTTT CASSQSGFSGRETDTQYF
. TRBJ2-1 TRBD1 TRBV11-3 TGTGCCAGCAGCTTAGATAGCAGGGGGCTCGATGAGCAGTTCTTC CASSLDSRGLDEQFF
. TRBJ2-1 TRBD2 TRBV4-1 TGCGCCAGCAGCCAACCCGACATGGGACTACCCACGAATGAGCAGTTCTTC CASSQPDMGLPTNEQFF
. TRBJ1-6 TRBD1 TRBV11-2 TGTGCCAGCAGCTTTAGAGGGGGCGAGGATTCACCCCTCCACTTT CASSFRGGEDSPLHF
. TRBJ2-5 . TRBV11-3 TGTGCCAGCAGCCCCCAAGAGACCCAGTACTTC CASSPQETQYF
. TRBJ2-5 . TRBV23-1 TGCGCCAGCAGTCCCCGATGGGCCGGGGAGACCCAGTACTTC CASSPRWAGETQYF
few TRBJ2-7 . TRBV6-1 TGTGCCAGCAGTGAAGGCAGGTTCCCTCGGCAGTACTTC CASSEGRFPRQYF
. TRBJ2-7 . TRBV7-8 TGTGCCAGCAGCTTTACAGGAGTCTACGAGCAGTACTTC CASSFTGVYEQYF
. TRBJ2-3 . TRBV10-3 TGTGCCATCAGTGATGGGGTTAGCACAGATACGCAGTATTTT CAISDGVSTDTQYF
. TRBJ2-2 TRBD2 TRBV29-1 TGCAGCGTTATAAAAAACCAGGGACTAGCGGACACCGGGGAGCTGTTTTTT CSVIKNQGLADTGELFF
. TRBJ2-3 . TRBV6-5 TGTGCCAGCAGCCCCTCGGACGGGGATACGCAGTATTTT CASSPSDGDTQYF